These 27 T cell receptor beta chains were sequenced from one sample in a study of breast tumors, draining lymph nodes, adjacent tissues. From the multiplex PCR reads, TCRdb called clonotypes with MiXCR, one entry per CDR3 protein. Altogether roughly 100,000 distinct CDR3 sequences are present, more than 30% being singletons, with the ten largest covering less than 6%. Breast cancer patients provided tissue from their axillary draining lymph nodes. The sequenced material came from axillary lymph node tissue. These receptors were taken from a female donor with breast cancer. Some clones in this sample may be carry-over from other donors' samples.

This clonotype was seen repeatedly, ten times or more. This rearrangement joins TRBV5-1 to TRBJ2-1; the D gene is possibly TRBD1 (6 bases). The CDR3 contains 16 residues. V shed 0 bases and J shed 5 bases, with 15 bases lying between them. Germline CDR1 SGHRS, CDR2 YFSETQ. CDR3 protein: CASSLEPGHYNNEQFF. The CDR3 region has the DNA TGCGCCAGCAGCTTGGAGCCGGGACACTATAACAATGAGCAGTTCTTC. Full variable domain (missing parts from reference TRBV5-1 and TRBJ2-1): KAGVTQTPRYLIKTRGQQVTLSCSPISGHRSVSWYQQTPGQGLQFLFEYFSETQRNKGNFPGRFSGRQFSNSRSEMNVSTLELGDSALYLCASSLEPGHYNNEQFFGPGTRLTVL.

This clonotype was recorded many times. This chain joins TRBV24-1 and TRBJ2-3; 11 nucleotides align to TRBD2. The CDR3 contains 16 residues. V lost 4 bases and J lost 2; bases outside the gene matches: 4. CDR1 is KGHDR and CDR2 is SFDVKD in the germline V gene. For the CDR3, the DNA is TGTGCCACCAGTGAAGGGACTAGCGGATACACAGATACGCAGTATTTT. The encoded protein is CATSEGTSGYTDTQYF.

This clonotype has a count of ten or more. The CDR3 DNA is TGTGCCAGCTCGGAACAGGGTTCTGGAAACACCATATATTTT. Encoded protein: CASSEQGSGNTIYF. The chain recombines TRBV18 with TRBJ1-3, with D perhaps TRBD1 (6 bases). V gave up 6 bases and J gave up 1 base, with 10 bases separating them. The CDR3 runs to 14 residues. From germline, CDR1 is KGHSH and CDR2 LQKENI.

Comments on this clonotype: This could be a read error, since a much larger clone is one nucleotide away. The gene calls are TRBV28 and TRBJ2-1, with D possibly TRBD2 on 6 matching bases. The CDR3 spans 14 residues. Germline V gives CDR1 MDHEN, CDR2 SYDVKM. Trimming shortened V by 7 bases and J by 6 bases, and 16 bases separated the two germline ends. The CDR3 region is CASTRIAASNEQFF. The DNA for the CDR3 is TGTGCCAGCACAAGAATAGCGGCTAGCAATGAGCAGTTCTTC.

This chain joins TRBV5-1 and TRBJ1-1; 8 nucleotides match TRBD1. The CDR3 totals 13 residues. V lost 7 bases, J lost 0 bases, and 2 bases stayed unmatched. The V gene's germline CDR1 is SGHRS and CDR2 YFSETQ. The DNA of the CDR3 is TGCGCCAGCCAGGACAGGGTGAACACTGAAGCTTTCTTT. Protein: CASQDRVNTEAFF.

V gene TRBV6-2 or TRBV6-3 combines with J gene TRBJ1-1; 9 positions match TRBD1. The CDR3 totals 14 residues. Trimming took 8 bases from V and 5 from J; bases not matched to a gene: 9. Per the germline V gene, CDR1 is MNHEY and CDR2 is SVGEGT. The CDR3 loop reads CASRLDRGGTEAFF. The CDR3, as DNA: TGTGCCAGCCGGCTGGACAGGGGAGGGACTGAAGCTTTCTTT.

This clonotype was counted many times. The rearrangement links TRBV5-4 to TRBJ1-2; 8 nucleotides align to TRBD1. This CDR3 comprises 13 residues. Trimming removed 7 bases from V and 6 bases from J; junction bases left unmatched: 8. The germline CDR1 and CDR2 sequences are SGHNT and YYREEE (reference sequence). CDR3 coding DNA: TGTGCCAGCCGCACAGGGGGAGGCAATGGCTACACCTTC. This translates into CASRTGGGNGYTF.

This clonotype has ten or more counts. This rearrangement joins TRBV7-2 to TRBJ1-2; D is possibly TRBD1 (6 bases). The germline V gene has CDR1 SGHTA and CDR2 FQGNSA. Trimming pared 5 bases from V and 8 bases from J, leaving 18 bases between. The CDR3 is 14 amino acids. This CDR3 reads CASSLPGQLLGYTF. The CDR3 region has the DNA TGTGCCAGCAGCCTGCCCGGACAGTTATTAGGCTACACCTTC.

The genes are TRBV20-1 and TRBJ1-1; 8 nucleotides match TRBD1. Germline assignment: CDR1 DFQATT and CDR2 SNEGSKA (reference sequence). V was clipped by 1 base and J by 3 bases; unmatched bases: 1. CDR3 size: 13 residues. CDR3 DNA sequence: TGCAGTGCTAGAGCAGGGGGCGACACTGAAGCTTTCTTT. As protein: CSARAGGDTEAFF.

The gene calls are TRBV19 and TRBJ1-3; TRBD1 matches 7 bases. With V trimmed by 4 bases and J by 0 bases, 9 bases remained unmatched. This CDR3 comprises 17 residues. Germline V gives CDR1 LNHDA, CDR2 SQIVND (reference sequence). CDR3 protein: CASSNRQGKSSGNTIYF. CDR3 in DNA: TGTGCCAGTAGTAATCGACAGGGAAAGAGCTCTGGAAACACCATATATTTT.

This clonotype came up many times. V usage is TRBV18 and J usage is TRBJ2-3; unclear D gene. CDR1 and CDR2 from the germline V gene are KGHSH and LQKENI. Trimming removed 4 bases from V and 0 bases from J, with 8 bases in between. The CDR3 runs to 14 residues. Here the CDR3 DNA reads TGTGCCAGCTCACGATCTTCTAGCACAGATACGCAGTATTTT. It encodes CASSRSSSTDTQYF.

Ten or more counts support this clonotype. The chain links TRBV19 to TRBJ2-3; unclear D gene. V shed 7 bases and J shed 0 bases, with 11 bases lying between them. Germline CDR1 reads LNHDA; CDR2 reads SQIVND (reference sequence). This CDR3 comprises 14 residues. DNA for the CDR3: TGTGCCAGTAAACTCCACGGGAGCACAGATACGCAGTATTTT. Amino acid sequence: CASKLHGSTDTQYF. Full variable domain (rest looked up from reference TRBV19 and TRBJ2-3): DGGITQSPKYLFRKEGQNVTLSCEQNLNHDAMYWYRQDPGQGLRLIYYSQIVNDFQKGDIAEGYSVSREKKESFPLTVTSAQKNPTAFYLCASKLHGSTDTQYFGPGTRLTVL.

In regard to this clonotype: A read error is possible here, since a much larger clone lies one base away. This CDR3 is missing its conserved last phenylalanine or tryptophan, likely due to a read error. The chain links TRBV7-9 to TRBJ2-3; D might be TRBD2 (5 bases). CDR1 and CDR2 (germline): SEHNR, FQNEAQ (reference sequence). This CDR3 spans 17 amino acids. CDR3 sequence: CASSLVLSGIPTDPQYV. The CDR3 nucleotides are TGTGCCAGCAGCTTAGTCCTATCGGGAATACCCACAGATCCGCAGTATGTT.

Ten or more counts support this clonotype. The rearrangement uses TRBV28 and TRBJ1-2; D is undetermined. Trimming cost V 6 bases and J 3 bases, with 14 bases left between them. This CDR3 comprises 14 residues. The germline CDR1 and CDR2 sequences are MDHEN and SYDVKM. CDR3 protein: CASSLGSGYYGYTF. CDR3 in DNA: TGTGCCAGCAGCCTCGGGTCGGGTTACTATGGCTACACCTTC.

Only a few counts were recorded for this clonotype. The gene calls are TRBV11-2 and TRBJ1-2; 7 nucleotides match TRBD1. The CDR3 runs to 15 residues. Germline V lookup: CDR1 SGHAT, CDR2 FQNNGV. Germline trimming cut 0 bases from V and 5 bases from J; bases unmatched to any gene: 6. CDR3 sequence (DNA): TGTGCCAGCAGCTTAGAGACAGGGACTTGGTATGGCTACACCTTC. This codes for CASSLETGTWYGYTF. The variable domain in full, completed from reference TRBV11-2 and TRBJ1-2, reads EAGVAQSPRYKIIEKRQSVAFWCNPISGHATLYWYQQILGQGPKLLIQFQNNGVVDDSQLPKDRFSAERLKGVDSTLKIQPAKLEDSAVYLCASSLETGTWYGYTFGSGTRLTVV.

Many counts were recorded for this clonotype. The chain employs TRBV12-3 or TRBV12-4 and TRBJ1-2; D may be TRBD1 (5 bases). V was trimmed by 8 bases and J by 8 bases, leaving 18 bases between them. The CDR3 is 13 amino acids. In nucleotides, the CDR3 is TGTGCCAGCGGATGGAGGGGCACGAGAGGCTACACCTTC. Translated, it gives CASGWRGTRGYTF.

This clonotype has at least ten counts. The rearrangement links TRBV2 to TRBJ2-4; TRBD1 matches 8 bases. This CDR3 is built from 16 residues. Per the germline V gene, CDR1 is SNHLY and CDR2 is FYNNEI. The V segment lost 3 bases and the J segment 0 bases; nucleotides outside the gene matches: 4. The CDR3 DNA follows: TGTGCCAGCAGTGAGGGACAGGCCTTAGCCAAAAACATTCAGTACTTC. Amino acids: CASSEGQALAKNIQYF.

In regard to this clonotype: This may stem from a read error, because a much larger clone lies one nucleotide away. The gene calls are TRBV5-6 and TRBJ2-5; maybe TRBD1 (6 bases). This CDR3 is 15 amino acids long. With 0 bases removed from V and 5 bases from J, the gap between germline ends came to 14 bases. The germline gives CDR1 SGHDT, CDR2 YYEEEE. The CDR3 DNA sequence: TGTGCCAGCAGCTTGGGGGACAAGCCCTGGGAGACCCAGTACTTC. Its protein is CASSLGDKPWETQYF.

V and J are TRBV12-3 or TRBV12-4 and TRBJ2-7; maybe TRBD1 (6 bases). This CDR3 region has 13 residues. V lost 6 bases and J 2 bases, leaving 11 bases between the germline ends. This CDR3 is CASSLQGTYEQYF. The CDR3 nucleotides read TGTGCCAGCAGCTTACAGGGCACCTACGAGCAGTACTTC.

This clonotype was counted at least ten times. The gene calls are TRBV7-2 and TRBJ1-3, with D tentatively TRBD1 (6 bases). Germline values: CDR1 SGHTA, CDR2 FQGNSA. V was shortened by 5 bases and J by 3 bases, with 14 bases between the two germline ends. The CDR3 contains 15 residues. Written as DNA, the CDR3 is TGTGCCAGCAGCCCACAGGGATGGATTGGAAACACCATATATTTT. Residues: CASSPQGWIGNTIYF. The whole variable domain, filled in from reference TRBV7-2 and TRBJ1-3, reads GAGVSQSPSNKVTEKGKDVELRCDPISGHTALYWYRQSLGQGLEFLIYFQGNSAPDKSGLPSDRFSAERTGGSVSTLTIQRTQQEDSAVYLCASSPQGWIGNTIYFGEGSWLTVV.

J is TRBJ1-6 and V is TRBV19; maybe TRBD1 (6 bases). Trimming pared 8 bases from V and 7 bases from J, leaving 15 bases between. Germline V lookup: CDR1 LNHDA, CDR2 SQIVND (reference sequence). This CDR3 contains 14 residues. The CDR3 sequence: CASHRGKRNSPLHF. The CDR3 nucleotides read TGTGCCAGTCATAGGGGGAAGAGGAATTCACCCCTCCACTTT.

The table lists this clonotype with many counts. The chain is built from TRBV7-3 and TRBJ1-6, with 9 bases that match TRBD1. Germline values: CDR1 SGHTA, CDR2 FQGTGA. This CDR3 has 15 residues. The V segment lost 5 bases and the J segment 10 bases; nucleotides outside the gene matches: 9. The CDR3 DNA is TGTGCCAGCAGCCCAGAGGGACAGGGAGCCTCACCCCTCCACTTT. Translating gives CASSPEGQGASPLHF.

The rearrangement joins TRBV7-9 to TRBJ2-1; 8 nucleotides align to TRBD2. The V segment lost 1 base and the J segment 5 bases; nucleotides outside the gene matches: 7. The CDR3 covers 16 residues. CDR1 is SEHNR and CDR2 is FQNEAQ in the germline V gene (reference sequence). The CDR3 sequence: CASSLVAGNINNEQFF. The CDR3 coding sequence is TGTGCCAGCAGCTTAGTAGCGGGAAACATTAACAATGAGCAGTTCTTC.

This clonotype was seen ten or more times. J is TRBJ2-7 and V is TRBV6-5; the D gene is possibly TRBD2 (7 bases). From germline, CDR1 is MNHEY and CDR2 SVGAGI. V was pared by 6 bases and J by 3 bases, with 15 bases between. The CDR3 extends over 14 amino acids. The chain's CDR3 is CASREGGGNYEQYF. In DNA, the CDR3 is TGTGCCAGCAGGGAAGGGGGGGGAAACTACGAGCAGTACTTC.

There are many counts of this clonotype. A much larger clone differs from this one at a single base, so this may be a read error. The J gene is TRBJ2-7, the V gene TRBV20-1, with 8 bases lining up with TRBD1. The CDR3 totals 14 residues. V was pared by 3 bases and J by 6 bases, with 10 bases of the junction left unmatched. Per germline, CDR1 DFQATT and CDR2 SNEGSKA (reference sequence). The CDR3 loop is CSASPWTGNSEQYF. CDR3 coding DNA: TGCAGTGCTAGTCCCTGGACAGGGAACTCCGAGCAGTACTTC.

This clonotype was picked up many times. The chain carries TRBV9 and TRBJ2-2; 7 bases fit TRBD2. This CDR3 is 15 amino acids long. After removal of 3 bases from V and 2 bases from J, the junction contained 4 bases not matched to a gene. CDR1 is SGDLS, CDR2 YYNGEE, per germline. CDR3 protein: CASSAGTINTGELFF. CDR3 nucleotides: TGTGCCAGCAGCGCCGGGACTATAAACACCGGGGAGCTGTTTTTT.

The chain combines TRBV24-1 with TRBJ1-2, with D maybe TRBD1 (5 bases). The V end lost 9 bases, the J end lost 7 bases, and 17 bases lay between the germline ends. This CDR3 contains 13 residues. Germline lookup yields CDR1 KGHDR and CDR2 SFDVKD. The CDR3 DNA follows: TGTGCCACCGGTGCGGGGGGATGGAGTGGCTACACCTTC. Its translation: CATGAGGWSGYTF.